This T cell receptor beta chain was sequenced for a study of T cells after yellow fever vaccination. The overall study: With SMART-Seq v4 Ultra Low Input, the fractions containing low cell numbers were prepared.

Comments on this clonotype: Its antigen remains unidentified.

There are 11 residues in the CDR3. V was trimmed by 7 bases and J by 8 bases, leaving 12 bases between them. Per the germline V gene, CDR1 is SGDLS and CDR2 is YYNGEE. TCRdb redid the calling of the 5' RACE reads with MiXCR, one entry per CDR3 protein. Found here are around 310,000 distinct CDR3 sequences, 7.5% to 9% of them singletons; the top ten hold roughly 18%. Study results and limitations: Faster peaking, at day 5 versus 15, marked a secondary response that was weaker.

This clonotype originated in a man between 18 and 29 years old who received the YFV17D yellow fever vaccine. The chain employs TRBV9 and TRBJ1-2, with a tentative D call TRBD1 (6 bases). The sequences come from PBMCs, collected on the day of the first yellow fever vaccination. CDR3 DNA sequence: TGTGCCAGCGGAGGACAGCACGGCTACACCTTC. This translates into CASGGQHGYTF.